The clone carrying this T cell receptor beta chain was found many times. These data originate in a study of regulatory T cells in long-lasting Graves disease. Trimming took 2 bases from V and 4 from J; bases not matched to a gene: 10. The CDR3 has 17 amino acids. The germline CDR1 and CDR2 sequences are KGHSH and LQKENI. This sample's time point: newly diagnosed GD, antithyroid drugs for less than 3 months. PBMCs provided the RNA from which the TCR library was made. Researchers made TCR beta libraries by using iRepertoire HTBI primers and running Arm-PCR on CDR3 regions. Each CDR3 protein gets one entry after TCRdb re-called the multiplex PCR reads with MiXCR. The sample consists of around 460,000 distinct CDR3 sequences, less than 15% of them appearing once. This sample was also put to use in a study of T cells in Graves' hyperthyroidism and ophthalmopathy.

The gene calls are TRBV18 and TRBJ2-3; 9 bases align to TRBD2. The clonotype comes from a woman between 45 and 60 years old with Graves disease. The starting material was peripheral blood mononuclear cells (PBMCs), obtained at new diagnosis, from a patient treated with antithyroid drugs. The CDR3 spells CASSPTVPSGNSDTQYF. Written as DNA, the CDR3 is TGTGCCAGCTCACCAACAGTTCCTAGCGGGAATTCAGATACGCAGTATTTT. Full variable domain (outside the CDR3, taken from reference TRBV18 and TRBJ2-3): NAGVMQNPRHLVRRRGQEARLRCSPMKGHSHVYWYRQLPEEGLKFMVYLQKENIIDESGMPKERFSAEFPKEGPSILRIQQVVRGDSAAYFCASSPTVPSGNSDTQYFGPGTRLTVL.